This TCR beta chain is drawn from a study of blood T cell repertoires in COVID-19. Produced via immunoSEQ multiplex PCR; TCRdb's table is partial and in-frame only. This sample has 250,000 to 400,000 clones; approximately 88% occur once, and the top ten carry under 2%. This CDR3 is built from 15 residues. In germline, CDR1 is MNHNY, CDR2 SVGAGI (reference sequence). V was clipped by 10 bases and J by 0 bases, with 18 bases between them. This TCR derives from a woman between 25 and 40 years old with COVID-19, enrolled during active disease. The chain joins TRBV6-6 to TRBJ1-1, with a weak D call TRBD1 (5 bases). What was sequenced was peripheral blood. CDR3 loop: CATKPLGEVNTEAFF. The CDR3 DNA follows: TGTGCCACCAAGCCCTTGGGGGAGGTGAACACTGAAGCTTTCTTT.